Sequencing of this T cell receptor beta chain was carried out in a study of molecular identifiers for immune sequencing clone quantification. Study-wide findings and caveats: Spiked-in Jurkat TCR RNA corresponding to one cell was reported as detectable against approximately 1 million naive cells.

CDR1 is KGHDR and CDR2 is SFDVKD in the germline V gene. The CDR3 covers 18 residues. V shed 5 bases, J shed 0 bases, and the junction held 7 bases outside the gene matches. This clonotype was seen a few times. The antigen is undetermined. TCRdb reprocessed the PCR reads via MiXCR and lists one record per CDR3 protein. The top ten clones hold roughly 1% of a sample with just over 95,000 distinct CDR3 sequences, 20% to 25% of them seen once. The chain carries TRBV24-1 and TRBJ2-1, with 12 nucleotides matching TRBD1. Material: naive CD8+ T cells from blood, with Jurkat cell RNA spiked in. The subset here: FACS-sorted CD8+CD4-CCR7+CD45RA+ naive T cells. This TCR came from a human donor in good health. Some libraries in this study had Jurkat cell RNA spiked in. CDR3 in amino acids: CATSGGTGGFPSYNEQFF. In DNA, the CDR3 is TGTGCCACCAGTGGCGGGACAGGGGGCTTTCCCTCCTACAATGAGCAGTTCTTC.